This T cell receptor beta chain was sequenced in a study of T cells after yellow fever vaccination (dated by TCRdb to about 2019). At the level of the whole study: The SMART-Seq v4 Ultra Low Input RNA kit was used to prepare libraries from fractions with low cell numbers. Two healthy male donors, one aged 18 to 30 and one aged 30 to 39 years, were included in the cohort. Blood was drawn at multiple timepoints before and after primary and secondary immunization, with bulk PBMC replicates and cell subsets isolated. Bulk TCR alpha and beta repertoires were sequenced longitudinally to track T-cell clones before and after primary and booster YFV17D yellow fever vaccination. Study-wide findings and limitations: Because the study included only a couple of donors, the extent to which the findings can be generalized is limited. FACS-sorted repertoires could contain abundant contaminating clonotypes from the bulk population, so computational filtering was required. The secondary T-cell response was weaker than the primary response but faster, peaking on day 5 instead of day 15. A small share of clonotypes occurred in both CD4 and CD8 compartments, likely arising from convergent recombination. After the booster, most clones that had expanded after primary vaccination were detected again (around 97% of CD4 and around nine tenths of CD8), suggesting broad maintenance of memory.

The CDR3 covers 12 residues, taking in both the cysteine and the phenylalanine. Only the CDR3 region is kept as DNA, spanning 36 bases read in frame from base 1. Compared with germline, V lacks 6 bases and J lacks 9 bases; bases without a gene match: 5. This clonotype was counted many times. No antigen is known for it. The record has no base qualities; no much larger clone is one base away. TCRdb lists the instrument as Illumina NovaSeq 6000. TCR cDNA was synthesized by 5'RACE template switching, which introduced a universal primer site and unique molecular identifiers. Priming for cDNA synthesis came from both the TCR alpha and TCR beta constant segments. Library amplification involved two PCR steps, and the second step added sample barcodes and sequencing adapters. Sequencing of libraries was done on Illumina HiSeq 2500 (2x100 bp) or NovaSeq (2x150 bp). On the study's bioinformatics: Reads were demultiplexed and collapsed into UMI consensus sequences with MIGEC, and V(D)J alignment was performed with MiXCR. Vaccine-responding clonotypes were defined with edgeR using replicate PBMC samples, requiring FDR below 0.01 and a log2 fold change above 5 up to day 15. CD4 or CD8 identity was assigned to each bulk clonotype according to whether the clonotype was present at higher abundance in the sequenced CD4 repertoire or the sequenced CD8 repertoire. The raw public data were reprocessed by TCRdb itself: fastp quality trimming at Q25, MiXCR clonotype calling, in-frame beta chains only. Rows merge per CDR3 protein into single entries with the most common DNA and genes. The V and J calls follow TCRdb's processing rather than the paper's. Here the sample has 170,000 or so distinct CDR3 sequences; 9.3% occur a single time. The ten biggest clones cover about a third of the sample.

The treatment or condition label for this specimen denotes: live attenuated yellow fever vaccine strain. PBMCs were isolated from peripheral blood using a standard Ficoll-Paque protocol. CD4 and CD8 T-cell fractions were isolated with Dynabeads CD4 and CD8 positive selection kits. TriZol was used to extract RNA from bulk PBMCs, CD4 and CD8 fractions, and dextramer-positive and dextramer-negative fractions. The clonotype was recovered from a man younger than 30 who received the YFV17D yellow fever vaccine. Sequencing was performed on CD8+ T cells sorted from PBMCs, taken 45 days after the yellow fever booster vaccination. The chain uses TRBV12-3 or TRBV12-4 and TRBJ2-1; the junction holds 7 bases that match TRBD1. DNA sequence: TGTGCCAGCAGACAGGGGTGGGGTGAGCAGTTCTTC. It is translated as CASRQGWGEQFF.